The 21 T cell receptor beta chains presented below share a single source sample, sequenced in a study of shared clonotypes between healthy human individuals. Using immunoSEQ multiplex PCR, the repertoire was profiled, and TCRdb retains in-frame clones only, with some absent. The sample has 2 million to 2.5 million clones, about 92% seen once. The sequenced sample was naive CD4+ T cells from PBMCs. Subset defined: CD45RA+ positively selected. Receptors originate from a man younger than 30 in good health. Some clones in this sample may be carry-over from other donors' samples.

In DNA form, the CDR3 reads TGTGCCAGCAGCCCCCCGGGAGGGATCGAGACCCAGTACTTC. This gives the protein CASSPPGGIETQYF. The chain uses TRBV28 and TRBJ2-5, with 8 positions matching TRBD2. J lost 5 bases, V lost 6 bases, and 8 bases had no gene match. CDR3 length equals 14 residues. CDR1 and CDR2 from the germline V gene are MDHEN and SYDVKM.

This chain joins TRBV11-2 and TRBJ1-1; D is perhaps TRBD1 (6 bases). The V end was cut by 5 bases, the J end by 5 bases, with 18 bases between. CDR1 is SGHAT and CDR2 is FQNNGV in the germline V gene. The CDR3 is 15 amino acids. The CDR3 DNA sequence: TGTGCCAGCAGCCTAGTACAGGGAAGGTGGACTGAAGCTTTCTTT. The encoded protein is CASSLVQGRWTEAFF.

The J gene is TRBJ2-7, the V gene TRBV6-6, with unresolved D. The CDR3 is 16 residues long. V lost 0 bases, J lost 3 bases, and 15 bases lay in between. CDR1 and CDR2 from the germline V gene are MNHNY and SVGAGI (reference sequence). DNA of the CDR3: TGTGCCAGCAGTTACTCGAGTACAGCCGCCCACTACGAGCAGTACTTC. Protein product: CASSYSSTAAHYEQYF.

The chain couples TRBV7-3 to TRBJ2-3, with no clear D. The CDR3 totals 12 residues. V was pared by 5 bases and J by 14 bases, with 17 bases between. Germline V gene data show CDR1 as SGHTA and CDR2 as FQGTGA. The CDR3 here is CASSPGYSPAYF. CDR3 nucleotides: TGTGCCAGCAGCCCTGGTTACTCCCCGGCGTATTTT.

V is TRBV7-9 and J is TRBJ1-3; D is ambiguous. The CDR3 is 15 amino acids. Trimming shortened V by 5 bases and J by 0 bases, and 11 bases separated the two germline ends. CDR1 SEHNR and CDR2 FQNEAQ come from the germline V gene (reference sequence). The CDR3 here is CASSPRTGSGNTIYF. CDR3 coding DNA: TGTGCCAGCAGCCCTCGGACGGGCTCTGGAAACACCATATATTTT.

About this clone: The sample contains more than one DNA sequence encoding this CDR3. This rearrangement joins TRBV6-1 to TRBJ1-1; D not certain. Trimming left V 4 bases short and J 0 bases short, with 6 bases between. This CDR3 spans 13 amino acids. Germline-derived CDR1 and CDR2 are MNHNS and SASEGT. The CDR3 protein is CASSGTVNTEAFF. CDR3 bases: TGTGCCAGCAGTGGGACGGTGAACACTGAAGCTTTCTTT.

The chain recombines TRBV28 with TRBJ1-5; D remains ambiguous. The CDR3 consists of 12 residues. V dropped 4 bases and J dropped 9 bases, with 10 bases sitting between them. Germline V gene sequence: CDR1 MDHEN, CDR2 SYDVKM. The CDR3 is CASSSEFWPQHF. DNA for the CDR3: TGTGCCAGCAGTTCGGAATTTTGGCCCCAGCATTTT. Supplemented by reference TRBV28 and TRBJ1-5, the full variable domain reads DVKVTQSSRYLVKRTGEKVFLECVQDMDHENMFWYRQDPGLGLRLIYFSYDVKMKEKGDIPEGYSVSREKKERFSLILESASTNQTSMYLCASSSEFWPQHFGDGTRLSIL.

The chain has TRBV19 and TRBJ1-2; tentatively, D is TRBD1 (5 bases). Germline CDR1 is LNHDA and CDR2 is SQIVND (reference sequence). V lost 3 bases, J lost 2 bases, and 10 bases lay in between. The CDR3 loop spans 14 amino acids. DNA of the CDR3: TGTGCCAGTAGTATCGCAGGGTTCAACTATGGCTACACCTTC. Residues: CASSIAGFNYGYTF.

The gene calls are TRBV28 and TRBJ1-4, with 10 nucleotides matching TRBD1. This CDR3 has 14 residues. CDR1 and CDR2 from the germline V gene are MDHEN and SYDVKM. J lost 8 bases, V lost 7 bases, and 7 bases had no gene match. The CDR3 sequence is CASTPWDRGEKLFF. CDR3 in DNA: TGTGCCAGCACTCCCTGGGACAGGGGCGAAAAACTGTTTTTT.

This clone was counted once. The chain recombines TRBV5-1 with TRBJ1-1; no clear D gene. The CDR3 covers 15 residues. Germline-derived CDR1 and CDR2 are SGHRS and YFSETQ. V lost 4 bases and J lost 1, with 14 bases in between. The CDR3 sequence: CASSPAQVGNTEAFF. The CDR3 DNA sequence: TGCGCCAGCAGCCCGGCCCAGGTTGGGAACACTGAAGCTTTCTTT.

The chain couples TRBV5-1 to TRBJ1-2; TRBD1 might be the D (5 bases). V was cut by 0 bases and J by 8 bases, with 11 bases left in between. Germline loops: CDR1 SGHRS, CDR2 YFSETQ. This CDR3 comprises 13 residues. This chain's CDR3 is CASSLGDRAGYTF. In DNA form, the CDR3 reads TGCGCCAGCAGCTTGGGGGACCGTGCGGGCTACACCTTC.

The V and J genes are TRBV28 and TRBJ1-5; perhaps TRBD1 as D (6 bases). Germline CDR1 MDHEN, CDR2 SYDVKM. This CDR3 region has 17 residues. V lost 5 bases and J lost 2, with 19 bases in between. The CDR3 loop is CASSPSYRAVGNQPQHF. The CDR3 DNA reads TGTGCCAGCAGTCCATCATACAGGGCGGTTGGCAATCAGCCCCAGCATTTT.

This clone was seen a handful of times. The chain employs TRBV19 and TRBJ1-1; D remains ambiguous. The V end was cut by 6 bases, the J end by 1 base, with 21 bases between. The CDR3 is made up of 17 amino acids. Germline values: CDR1 LNHDA, CDR2 SQIVND (reference sequence). The CDR3 sequence: CASRKPGRNRKNTEAFF. Here the CDR3 DNA reads TGTGCCAGTAGAAAGCCGGGCCGCAATCGCAAGAACACTGAAGCTTTCTTT.

The V call is TRBV7-8, the J call TRBJ2-7, with a weak D call TRBD1 (6 bases). Germline lookup yields CDR1 SGHVS and CDR2 FQNEAQ. The V end lost 4 bases, the J end lost 3 bases, and 19 bases lay between the germline ends. The CDR3 is 16 residues long. The CDR3 region is CASSYLTGANFYEQYF. The DNA for the CDR3 is TGTGCCAGCAGCTACCTGACAGGCGCAAACTTCTACGAGCAGTACTTC.

CDR3 nucleotide sequence: TGTGCCAGCAGTGACGGACGATTCGCAGGCGAGCAGTACTTC. Residues: CASSDGRFAGEQYF. The gene calls are TRBV2 and TRBJ2-7, with D unclear. The CDR3 consists of 14 residues. Between the trimmed V and J ends, which lost 3 bases and 6 bases, there was a span of 15 bases. Per germline, CDR1 SNHLY and CDR2 FYNNEI.

The CDR3 DNA sequence: TGTGCCAGCAGTTTTATGGCATATGGCTACACCTTC. The encoded protein is CASSFMAYGYTF. This chain links TRBV28 with TRBJ1-2; D remains ambiguous. CDR3 length equals 12 residues. Germline V gene sequence: CDR1 MDHEN, CDR2 SYDVKM. V lost 3 bases and J lost 5, with 7 bases in between.

V is TRBV30 and J is TRBJ2-1; TRBD1 aligns across 8 bases. The CDR3 is 16 amino acids. Germline CDR1 reads GTSNPN; CDR2 reads SVGIG (reference sequence). Trimming cost V 0 bases and J 0 bases; bases outside gene matches: 4. The CDR3 DNA is TGTGCCTGGAGTGTCTGGACAGGGTACTCCTACAATGAGCAGTTCTTC. Translating it yields CAWSVWTGYSYNEQFF.

As regards this clone: Other DNA sequences from this sample encode an identical CDR3 as well. The chain carries TRBV5-1 and TRBJ2-7; D tentatively fits TRBD1 or TRBD2 (6 bases each). Germline V gene sequence: CDR1 SGHRS, CDR2 YFSETQ. V was clipped by 1 base and J by 4 bases, with 9 bases between them. The CDR3 covers 13 residues. CDR3 sequence reads: CASSLTGTYEQYF. CDR3 DNA sequence: TGCGCCAGCAGCTTGACAGGGACTTACGAGCAGTACTTC. The full variable domain, completed using reference TRBV5-1 and TRBJ2-7, is KAGVTQTPRYLIKTRGQQVTLSCSPISGHRSVSWYQQTPGQGLQFLFEYFSETQRNKGNFPGRFSGRQFSNSRSEMNVSTLELGDSALYLCASSLTGTYEQYFGPGTRLTVT.

The rearrangement joins TRBV6-1 to TRBJ1-4, with TRBD1 as a possible D gene (5 bases). Trimming cost V 4 bases and J 7 bases, with 16 bases left between them. The CDR3 has 15 amino acids. Looked up from germline, CDR1 is MNHNS and CDR2 is SASEGT. This CDR3 reads CASSAGWGIGEKLFF. The CDR3 nucleotides are TGTGCCAGCAGTGCCGGATGGGGGATAGGTGAAAAACTGTTTTTT.

The rearrangement joins TRBV5-4 to TRBJ2-2, with D hard to call. Trimming removed 3 bases at V and 5 bases at J, with 11 bases between. This CDR3 spans 14 amino acids. Germline V gene lookup returns CDR1 SGHNT and CDR2 YYREEE (reference sequence). CDR3 sequence: CASSSPGPTGELFF. The CDR3 nucleotides are TGTGCCAGCAGCTCACCCGGACCAACCGGGGAGCTGTTTTTT. Combining the CDR3 with reference TRBV5-4 and TRBJ2-2 gives the whole variable domain ETGVTQSPTHLIKTRGQQVTLRCSSQSGHNTVSWYQQALGQGPQFIFQYYREEENGRGNFPPRFSGLQFPNYSSELNVNALELDDSALYLCASSSPGPTGELFFGEGSRLTVL.

The CDR3 sequence: CASSPGVKYTEAFF. In DNA form, the CDR3 reads TGTGCCAGCAGCCCCGGGGTTAAGTACACTGAAGCTTTCTTT. The V call is TRBV11-2, the J call TRBJ1-1; D call uncertain. The CDR3 is 14 residues long. Between the trimmed V and J ends, which lost 5 bases and 3 bases, there was a span of 13 bases. CDR1 and CDR2 (germline): SGHAT, FQNNGV.